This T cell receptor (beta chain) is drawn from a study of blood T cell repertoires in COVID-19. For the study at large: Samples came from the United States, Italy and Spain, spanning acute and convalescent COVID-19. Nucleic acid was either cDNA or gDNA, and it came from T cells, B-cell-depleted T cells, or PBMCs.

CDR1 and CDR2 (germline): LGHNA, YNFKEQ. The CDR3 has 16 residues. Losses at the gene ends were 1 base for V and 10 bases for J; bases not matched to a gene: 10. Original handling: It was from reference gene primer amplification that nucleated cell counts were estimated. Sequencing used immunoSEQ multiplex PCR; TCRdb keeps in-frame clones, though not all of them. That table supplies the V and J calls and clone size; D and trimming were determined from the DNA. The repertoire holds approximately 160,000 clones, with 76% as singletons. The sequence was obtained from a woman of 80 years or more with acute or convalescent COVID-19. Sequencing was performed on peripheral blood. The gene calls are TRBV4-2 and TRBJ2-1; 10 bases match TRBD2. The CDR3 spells CASSQVSAGGAREQFF. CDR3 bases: TGTGCCAGCAGCCAAGTTTCAGCGGGGGGGGCACGAGAGCAGTTCTTC.